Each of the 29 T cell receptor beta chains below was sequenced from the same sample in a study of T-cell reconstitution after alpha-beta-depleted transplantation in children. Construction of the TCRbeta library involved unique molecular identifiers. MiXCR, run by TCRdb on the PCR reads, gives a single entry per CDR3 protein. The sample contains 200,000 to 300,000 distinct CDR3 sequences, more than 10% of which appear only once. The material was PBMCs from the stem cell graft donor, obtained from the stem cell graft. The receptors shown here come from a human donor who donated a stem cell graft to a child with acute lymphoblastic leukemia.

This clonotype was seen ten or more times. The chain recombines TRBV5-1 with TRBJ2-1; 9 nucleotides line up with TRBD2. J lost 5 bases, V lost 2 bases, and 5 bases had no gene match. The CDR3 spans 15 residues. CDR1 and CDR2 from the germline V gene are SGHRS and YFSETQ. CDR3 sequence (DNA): TGCGCCAGCAGCTTAGGGCTAGCGGGGAACAATGAGCAGTTCTTC. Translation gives CASSLGLAGNNEQFF.

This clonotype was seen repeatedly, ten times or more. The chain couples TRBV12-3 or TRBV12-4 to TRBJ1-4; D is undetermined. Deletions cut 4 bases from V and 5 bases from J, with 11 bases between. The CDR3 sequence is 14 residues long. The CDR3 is CASSYHLENEKLFF. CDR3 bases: TGTGCCAGCAGTTATCACTTGGAAAATGAAAAACTGTTTTTT.

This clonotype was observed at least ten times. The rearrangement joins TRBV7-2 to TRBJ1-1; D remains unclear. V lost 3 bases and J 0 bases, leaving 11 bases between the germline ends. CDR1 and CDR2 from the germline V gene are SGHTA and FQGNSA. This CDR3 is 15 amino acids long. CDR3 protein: CASSLEELMNTEAFF. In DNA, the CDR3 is TGTGCCAGCAGCTTGGAGGAACTCATGAACACTGAAGCTTTCTTT. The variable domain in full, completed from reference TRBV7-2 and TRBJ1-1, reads GAGVSQSPSNKVTEKGKDVELRCDPISGHTALYWYRQSLGQGLEFLIYFQGNSAPDKSGLPSDRFSAERTGGSVSTLTIQRTQQEDSAVYLCASSLEELMNTEAFFGQGTRLTVV.

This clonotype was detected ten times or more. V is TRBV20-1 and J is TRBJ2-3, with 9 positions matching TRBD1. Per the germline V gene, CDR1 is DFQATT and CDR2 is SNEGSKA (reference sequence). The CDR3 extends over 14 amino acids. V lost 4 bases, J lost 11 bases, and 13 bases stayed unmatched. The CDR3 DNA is TGCAGTGCTACTCTGGACAGGGGCCAGTCAAAGCAGTATTTT. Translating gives CSATLDRGQSKQYF.

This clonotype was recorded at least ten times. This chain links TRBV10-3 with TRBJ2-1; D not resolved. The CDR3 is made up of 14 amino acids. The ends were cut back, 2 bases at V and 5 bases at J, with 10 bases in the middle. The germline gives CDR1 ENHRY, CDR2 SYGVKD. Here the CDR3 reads CAISEQGRHNEQFF. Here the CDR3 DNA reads TGTGCCATCAGTGAGCAAGGTAGACACAATGAGCAGTTCTTC.

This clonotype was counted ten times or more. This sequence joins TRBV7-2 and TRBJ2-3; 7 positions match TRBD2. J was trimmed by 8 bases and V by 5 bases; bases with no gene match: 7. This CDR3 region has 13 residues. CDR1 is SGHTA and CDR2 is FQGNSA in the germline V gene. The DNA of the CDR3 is TGTGCCAGCAGCCCAGCGGGGTTGGGTACGCAGTATTTT. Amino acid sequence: CASSPAGLGTQYF.

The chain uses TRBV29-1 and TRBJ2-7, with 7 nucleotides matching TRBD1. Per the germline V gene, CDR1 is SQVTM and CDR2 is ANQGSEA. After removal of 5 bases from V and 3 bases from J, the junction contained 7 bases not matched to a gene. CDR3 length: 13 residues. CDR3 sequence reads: CSVHSAGGYEQYF. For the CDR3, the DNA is TGCAGCGTTCATTCCGCAGGGGGCTACGAGCAGTACTTC.

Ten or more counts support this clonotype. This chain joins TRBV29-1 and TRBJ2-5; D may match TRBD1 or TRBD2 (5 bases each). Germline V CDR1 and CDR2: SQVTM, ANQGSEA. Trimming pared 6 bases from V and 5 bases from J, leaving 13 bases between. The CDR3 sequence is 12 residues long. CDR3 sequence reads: CSVGAGPETQYF. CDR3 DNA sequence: TGCAGCGTCGGGGCGGGTCCGGAGACCCAGTACTTC.

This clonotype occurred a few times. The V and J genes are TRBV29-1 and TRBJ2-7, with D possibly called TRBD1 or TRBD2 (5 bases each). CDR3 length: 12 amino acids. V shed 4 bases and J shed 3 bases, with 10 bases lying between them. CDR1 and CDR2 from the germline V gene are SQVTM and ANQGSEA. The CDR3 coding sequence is TGCAGCGTTGTTGGGGGAGTCTACGAGCAGTACTTC. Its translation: CSVVGGVYEQYF.

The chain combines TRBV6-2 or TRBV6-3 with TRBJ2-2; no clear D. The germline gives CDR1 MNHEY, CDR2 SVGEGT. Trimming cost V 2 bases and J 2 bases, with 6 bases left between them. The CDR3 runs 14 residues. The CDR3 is CASSYVSNTGELFF. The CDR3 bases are TGTGCCAGCAGTTACGTTAGTAACACCGGGGAGCTGTTTTTT.

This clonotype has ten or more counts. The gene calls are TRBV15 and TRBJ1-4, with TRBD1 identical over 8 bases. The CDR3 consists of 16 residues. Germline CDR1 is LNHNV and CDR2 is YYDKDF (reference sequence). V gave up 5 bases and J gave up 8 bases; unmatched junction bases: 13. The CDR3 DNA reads TGTGCCACCAGCCGAGGACGAGGACAGGGCGAAGAAAAACTGTTTTTT. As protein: CATSRGRGQGEEKLFF.

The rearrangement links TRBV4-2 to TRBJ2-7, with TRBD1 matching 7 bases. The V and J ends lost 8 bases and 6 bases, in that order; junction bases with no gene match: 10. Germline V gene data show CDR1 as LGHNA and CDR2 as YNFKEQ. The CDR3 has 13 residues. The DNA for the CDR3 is TGTGCCAGCGGCGACAGGGCCTTCTGCGAGCAGTACTTC. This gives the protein CASGDRAFCEQYF.

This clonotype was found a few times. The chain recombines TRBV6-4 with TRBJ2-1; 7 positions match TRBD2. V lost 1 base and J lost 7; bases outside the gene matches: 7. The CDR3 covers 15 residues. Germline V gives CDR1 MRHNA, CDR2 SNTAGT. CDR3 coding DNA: TGTGCCAGCAGTGACTACGCGGGAGTGGGGAATGAGCAGTTCTTC. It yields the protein CASSDYAGVGNEQFF.

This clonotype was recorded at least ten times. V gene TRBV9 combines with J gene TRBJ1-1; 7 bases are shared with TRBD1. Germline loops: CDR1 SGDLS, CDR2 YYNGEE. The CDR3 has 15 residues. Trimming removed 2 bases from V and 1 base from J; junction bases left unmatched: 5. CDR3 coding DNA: TGTGCCAGCAGCGTTGGGGACAGATCGAACACTGAAGCTTTCTTT. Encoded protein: CASSVGDRSNTEAFF.

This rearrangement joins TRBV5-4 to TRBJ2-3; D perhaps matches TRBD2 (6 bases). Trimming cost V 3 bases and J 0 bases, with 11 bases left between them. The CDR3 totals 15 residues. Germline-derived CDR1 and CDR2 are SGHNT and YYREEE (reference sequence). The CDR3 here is CASSYWTISTDTQYF. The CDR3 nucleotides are TGTGCCAGCAGCTACTGGACTATCAGCACAGATACGCAGTATTTT.

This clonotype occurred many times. CDR3 protein: CASSLMGLNTEAFF. The CDR3 nucleotides are TGTGCCAGCAGCTTAATGGGGCTCAACACTGAAGCTTTCTTT. The gene calls are TRBV7-3 and TRBJ1-1, with a tentative D call TRBD1 (5 bases). Germline lookup yields CDR1 SGHTA and CDR2 FQGTGA. CDR3 length: 14 residues. Deletions cut 1 base from V and 2 bases from J, with 8 bases between.

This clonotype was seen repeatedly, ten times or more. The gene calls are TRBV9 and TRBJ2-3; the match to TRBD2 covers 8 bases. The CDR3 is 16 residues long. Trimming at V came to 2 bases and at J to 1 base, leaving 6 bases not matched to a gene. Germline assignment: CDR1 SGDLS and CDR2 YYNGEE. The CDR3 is CASSVGLGEGTDTQYF. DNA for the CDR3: TGTGCCAGCAGCGTGGGACTAGGGGAAGGCACAGATACGCAGTATTTT. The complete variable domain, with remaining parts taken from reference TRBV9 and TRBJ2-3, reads DSGVTQTPKHLITATGQRVTLRCSPRSGDLSVYWYQQSLDQGLQFLIQYYNGEERAKGNILERFSAQQFPDLHSELNLSSLELGDSALYFCASSVGLGEGTDTQYFGPGTRLTVL.

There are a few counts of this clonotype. CDR3 sequence reads: CASSLFPGELFF. The CDR3, as DNA: TGTGCCAGCAGTTTATTCCCCGGGGAGCTGTTTTTT. The chain couples TRBV27 to TRBJ2-2; D is uncertain. CDR1 is MNHEY and CDR2 is SMNVEV in the germline V gene (reference sequence). V gave up 1 base and J gave up 6 bases, with 3 bases separating them. The CDR3 loop spans 12 amino acids.

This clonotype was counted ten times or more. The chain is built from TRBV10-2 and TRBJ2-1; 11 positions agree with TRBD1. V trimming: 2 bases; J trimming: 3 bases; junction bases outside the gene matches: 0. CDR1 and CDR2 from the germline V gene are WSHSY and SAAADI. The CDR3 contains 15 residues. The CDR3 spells CASSEGTGGYNEQFF. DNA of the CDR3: TGCGCCAGCAGTGAGGGGACAGGGGGCTACAATGAGCAGTTCTTC.

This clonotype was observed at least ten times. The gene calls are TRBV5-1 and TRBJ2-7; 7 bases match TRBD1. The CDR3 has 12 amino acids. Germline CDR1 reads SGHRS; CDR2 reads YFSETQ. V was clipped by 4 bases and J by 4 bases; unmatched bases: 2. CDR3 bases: TGCGCCAGCAGCGGGGACAGTTACGAGCAGTACTTC. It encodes CASSGDSYEQYF.

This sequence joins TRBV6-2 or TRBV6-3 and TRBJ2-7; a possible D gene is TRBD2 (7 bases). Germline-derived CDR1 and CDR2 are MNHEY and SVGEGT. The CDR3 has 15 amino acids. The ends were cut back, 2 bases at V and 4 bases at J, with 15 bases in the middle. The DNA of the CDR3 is TGTGCCAGCAGTTACCGCGAGGGGGGGAAATACGAGCAGTACTTC. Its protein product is CASSYREGGKYEQYF.

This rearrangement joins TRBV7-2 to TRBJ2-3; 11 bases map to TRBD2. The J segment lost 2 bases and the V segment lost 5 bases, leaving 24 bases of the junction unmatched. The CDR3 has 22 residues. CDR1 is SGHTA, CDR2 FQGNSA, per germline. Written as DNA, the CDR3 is TGTGCCAGCAGCGGGCAGCCCCCGGGACTAGCGGAAATCGGGGCTTACACAGATACGCAGTATTTT. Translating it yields CASSGQPPGLAEIGAYTDTQYF.

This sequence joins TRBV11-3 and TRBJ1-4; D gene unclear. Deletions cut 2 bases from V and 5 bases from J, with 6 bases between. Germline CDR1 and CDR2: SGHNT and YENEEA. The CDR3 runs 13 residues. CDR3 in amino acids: CASSLTRNEKLFF. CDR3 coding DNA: TGTGCCAGCAGCTTAACACGAAATGAAAAACTGTTTTTT. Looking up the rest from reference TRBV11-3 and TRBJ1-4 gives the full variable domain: EAGVVQSPRYKIIEKKQPVAFWCNPISGHNTLYWYLQNLGQGPELLIRYENEEAVDDSQLPKDRFSAERLKGVDSTLKIQPAELGDSAVYLCASSLTRNEKLFFGSGTQLSVL.

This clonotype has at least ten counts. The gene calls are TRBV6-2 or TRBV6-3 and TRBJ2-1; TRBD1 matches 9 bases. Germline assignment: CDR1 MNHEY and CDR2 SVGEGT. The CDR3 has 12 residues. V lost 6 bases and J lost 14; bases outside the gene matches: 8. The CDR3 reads CASSTLTGGKFF. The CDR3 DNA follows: TGTGCCAGCAGCACACTCACAGGGGGCAAGTTCTTC.

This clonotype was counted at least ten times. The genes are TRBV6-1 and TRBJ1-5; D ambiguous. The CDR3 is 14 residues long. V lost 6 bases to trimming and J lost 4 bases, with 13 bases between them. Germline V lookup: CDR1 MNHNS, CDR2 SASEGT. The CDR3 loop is CASSPWLENQPQHF. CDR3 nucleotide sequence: TGTGCCAGCAGCCCCTGGTTAGAGAATCAGCCCCAGCATTTT.

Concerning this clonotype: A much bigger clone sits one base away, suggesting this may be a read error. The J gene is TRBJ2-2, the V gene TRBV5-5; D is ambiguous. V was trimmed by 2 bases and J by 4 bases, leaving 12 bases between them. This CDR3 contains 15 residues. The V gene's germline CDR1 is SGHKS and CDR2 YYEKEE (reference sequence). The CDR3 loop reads CASSFGRSITGELFF. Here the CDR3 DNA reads TGTGCCAGCAGCTTTGGACGTTCAATCACCGGGGAGCTGTTTTTT.

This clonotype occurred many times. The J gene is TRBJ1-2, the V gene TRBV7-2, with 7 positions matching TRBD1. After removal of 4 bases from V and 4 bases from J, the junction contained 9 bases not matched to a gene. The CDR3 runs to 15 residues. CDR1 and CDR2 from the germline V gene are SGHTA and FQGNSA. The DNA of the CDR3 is TGTGCCAGCAGCTACCGGACAGGCGCACTCTATGGCTACACCTTC. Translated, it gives CASSYRTGALYGYTF.

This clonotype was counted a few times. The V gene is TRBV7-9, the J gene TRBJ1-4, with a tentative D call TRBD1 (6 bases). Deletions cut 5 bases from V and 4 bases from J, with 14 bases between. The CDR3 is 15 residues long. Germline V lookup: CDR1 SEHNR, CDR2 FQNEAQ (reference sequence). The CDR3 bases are TGTGCCAGCAGCCCCTGGACAGAGAATAATGAAAAACTGTTTTTT. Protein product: CASSPWTENNEKLFF.

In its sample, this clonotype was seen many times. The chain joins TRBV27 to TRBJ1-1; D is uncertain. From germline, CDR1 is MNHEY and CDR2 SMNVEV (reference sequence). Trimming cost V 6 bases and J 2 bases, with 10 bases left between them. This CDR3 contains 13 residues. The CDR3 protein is CASSLTINTEAFF. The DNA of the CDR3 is TGTGCCAGCAGCTTAACAATTAACACTGAAGCTTTCTTT.